Listed here are 8 T cell receptor beta chains from one sample, sequenced in a study of T cells in Graves' hyperthyroidism and ophthalmopathy. There were TCR beta CDR3 regions amplified from RNA transcripts. TCR CDR3 underwent first-round RT-PCR with the HTBI primer set. In TCRdb, the multiplex PCR reads were re-called with MiXCR into one record per CDR3 protein. The sample has under 350,000 distinct CDR3 sequences, about 21% seen once. Sequencing was carried out using blood. The source of these receptors is a woman between 50 and 59 years old with Graves' hyperthyroidism.

In this sample, this clonotype turned up many times. The CDR3 sequence is CASSLSGANRQYF. As DNA, the CDR3 is TGTGCCAGCAGCCTTAGCGGGGCCAACCGGCAGTACTTC. The V gene is TRBV7-2, the J gene TRBJ2-7; 8 nucleotides line up with TRBD2. The V gene end was trimmed by 5 bases and the J gene end by 9 bases; junction bases not matched to a gene: 9. The length of the CDR3 is 13 residues. Germline V gives CDR1 SGHTA, CDR2 FQGNSA. The whole variable domain, filled in from reference TRBV7-2 and TRBJ2-7, reads GAGVSQSPSNKVTEKGKDVELRCDPISGHTALYWYRQSLGQGLEFLIYFQGNSAPDKSGLPSDRFSAERTGGSVSTLTIQRTQQEDSAVYLCASSLSGANRQYFGPGTRLTVT.

The J gene is TRBJ2-1, the V gene TRBV10-3; TRBD2 matches at 10 bases. Germline trimming cut 3 bases from V and 5 bases from J; bases unmatched to any gene: 1. CDR1 and CDR2 (germline): ENHRY, SYGVKD. CDR3 length: 14 amino acids. The CDR3 reads CAISELAGNNEQFF. The CDR3 DNA reads TGTGCCATCAGTGAACTAGCGGGGAACAATGAGCAGTTCTTC.

This clonotype turned up a few times. This chain connects TRBV6-1 to TRBJ2-7; the D is unclear. The ends were cut back, 6 bases at V and 0 bases at J, with 9 bases in the middle. There are 13 residues in the CDR3. The germline V gene encodes CDR1 MNHNS and CDR2 SASEGT. The CDR3 loop is CASSRLGSYEQYF. In nucleotides, the CDR3 is TGTGCCAGCAGCCGTCTAGGCTCCTACGAGCAGTACTTC.

This clonotype was found many times. This chain links TRBV11-2 with TRBJ2-5; no firm D call. The J call may not be correct, given that the DNA end is closer to TRBJ2-3. Germline assignment: CDR1 SGHAT and CDR2 FQNNGV. There are 11 residues in the CDR3. CDR3: CASSPGGTQYF. CDR3 nucleotides: TGTGCCAGCAGCCCTGGCGGTACGCAGTATTTT.

As regards this clonotype: A read error may explain this, as a much larger clone is one base away. This chain uses TRBV10-2 with TRBJ2-6; D is perhaps TRBD1 (5 bases). The germline gives CDR1 WSHSY, CDR2 SAAADI. This CDR3 contains 15 residues. This chain's CDR3 is CASKAWGSGADVLTF. CDR3 bases: TGCGCCAGTAAAGCTTGGGGCTCTGGGGCCGACGTCCTGACTTTC.

The V call is TRBV11-2, the J call TRBJ2-1; weak D call: TRBD2 (5 bases). Between the trimmed V and J ends, which lost 1 base and 0 bases, there was a span of 13 bases. The germline V gene has CDR1 SGHAT and CDR2 FQNNGV. There are 17 residues in the CDR3. The CDR3 sequence is CASSLGRTASSYNEQFF. CDR3 bases: TGTGCCAGCAGCTTAGGGAGGACGGCTAGCTCCTACAATGAGCAGTTCTTC.

This clonotype was seen only a few times. The chain carries TRBV7-3 and TRBJ2-5, with 8 bases identical to TRBD2. The trim removed 5 bases at V and 2 bases at J, leaving 7 bases unmatched. The CDR3 length is 15 residues. Per the germline V gene, CDR1 is SGHTA and CDR2 is FQGTGA. The CDR3 DNA sequence: TGTGCCAGCAGCCGTGCGGGAGGAGGACAAGAGACCCAGTACTTC. Translated: CASSRAGGGQETQYF.

The chain joins TRBV7-9 to TRBJ2-3; perhaps D is TRBD1 or TRBD2 (5 bases each). The CDR3 length is 16 residues. Germline V CDR1 and CDR2: SEHNR, FQNEAQ (reference sequence). Trimming removed 1 base at V and 4 bases at J, with 15 bases between. The CDR3 DNA is TGTGCCAGCAGCTTAGACGGCCCCGGGACCCCAGATACGCAGTATTTT. Its translation: CASSLDGPGTPDTQYF.